This entry lists 17 T cell receptor beta chains sequenced from one sample in a study of blood T cell repertoires in COVID-19. Repertoires were generated with immunoSEQ multiplex PCR, while TCRdb's copy carries only in-frame clones and drops some. The sample has more than 150,000 clones; roughly four fifths are singletons. The specimen was peripheral blood. Receptors were obtained from a woman aged 40 to 55 with acute or convalescent COVID-19.

This chain links TRBV13 with TRBJ2-7; D is perhaps TRBD1 (6 bases). CDR3 length: 14 amino acids. V was clipped by 4 bases and J by 4 bases, with 14 bases between them. CDR1 and CDR2 from the germline V gene are PRHDT and FYEKMQ (reference sequence). CDR3 loop: CASSSTDRTYEQYF. As DNA, the CDR3 is TGTGCCAGCAGCTCCACCGACAGGACATACGAGCAGTACTTC.

The V gene is TRBV28, the J gene TRBJ2-7, with 8 bases aligning to TRBD1. After removal of 3 bases from V and 3 bases from J, the junction contained 7 bases not matched to a gene. Germline CDR1 and CDR2: MDHEN and SYDVKM. The CDR3 sequence is 15 residues long. CDR3 sequence (DNA): TGTGCCAGCAGTTTCACCGGGACAGGAAGCTACGAGCAGTACTTC. This translates into CASSFTGTGSYEQYF.

The genes are TRBV6-6 and TRBJ2-7, with D possibly matching TRBD2 (5 bases). CDR1 is MNHNY and CDR2 is SVGAGI in the germline V gene (reference sequence). V lost 3 bases to trimming and J lost 4 bases, with 13 bases between them. CDR3 size: 14 residues. CDR3 in DNA: TGTGCCAGCAGTTATACTTTCGGGGAGTACGAGCAGTACTTC. It translates to CASSYTFGEYEQYF.

The rearrangement links TRBV19 to TRBJ1-5; D might be TRBD1 (6 bases). The CDR3 length is 17 residues. Trimming left V 5 bases short and J 0 bases short, with 17 bases between. Germline CDR1 LNHDA, CDR2 SQIVND (reference sequence). The chain's CDR3 is CASSWTDLQFSNQPQHF. The CDR3 coding sequence is TGTGCCAGTAGTTGGACAGATCTTCAATTTAGCAATCAGCCCCAGCATTTT.

The chain couples TRBV18 to TRBJ1-6, with 8 positions matching TRBD1. This CDR3 is built from 15 residues. V trimming: 3 bases; J trimming: 7 bases; junction bases outside the gene matches: 5. CDR1 and CDR2 (germline): KGHSH, LQKENI. The CDR3 nucleotides read TGTGCCAGCTCACCGAGGACAGGGAGCAATTCACCCCTCCACTTT. Translation gives CASSPRTGSNSPLHF.

The V gene is TRBV4-2, the J gene TRBJ2-2; TRBD1 aligns across 10 bases. This CDR3 spans 15 amino acids. V lost 6 bases to trimming and J lost 6 bases; unmatched junction nucleotides: 7. Germline V CDR1 and CDR2: LGHNA, YNFKEQ. CDR3 loop: CASRLDRGLAGELFF. The CDR3 DNA reads TGTGCCAGCAGACTCGACAGGGGGCTCGCCGGGGAGCTGTTTTTT.

This clone was recorded a few times. The V and J genes are TRBV5-1 and TRBJ1-5; D is perhaps TRBD1 (6 bases). The CDR3 length is 18 residues. CDR1 SGHRS and CDR2 YFSETQ come from the germline V gene. The V gene lost 1 base and the J gene lost 0 bases, with 17 bases spanning the gap. The CDR3 nucleotides are TGCGCCAGCAGCTTGAGGTCGGGGACAAAGAATAGCAATCAGCCCCAGCATTTT. Its translation is CASSLRSGTKNSNQPQHF.

The chain employs TRBV4-1 and TRBJ2-7; 10 nucleotides agree with TRBD2. Germline trimming cut 4 bases from V and 2 bases from J; bases unmatched to any gene: 5. CDR1 MGHRA and CDR2 YSYEKL come from the germline V gene. The CDR3 spans 15 residues. Here the CDR3 reads CASSRLAGVPYEQYF. CDR3 sequence (DNA): TGCGCCAGCAGCCGCCTAGCGGGGGTCCCCTACGAGCAGTACTTC.

The rearrangement uses TRBV6-1 and TRBJ2-7; tentative D call: TRBD2 (7 bases). The CDR3 runs 15 residues. Looked up from germline, CDR1 is MNHNS and CDR2 is SASEGT. The V and J ends lost 1 base and 3 bases respectively, with 13 bases between them. CDR3 DNA sequence: TGTGCCAGCAGTGAAGAGGGAAGGGGGGGCTACGAGCAGTACTTC. It specifies CASSEEGRGGYEQYF.

The V gene is TRBV6-5, the J gene TRBJ2-5, with 9 nucleotides matching TRBD2. Germline CDR1 reads MNHEY; CDR2 reads SVGAGI. J was trimmed by 4 bases and V by 8 bases; bases with no gene match: 5. The CDR3 has 13 residues. CDR3 nucleotide sequence: TGTGCCAGCGGCTTTAGCGGGGGAGAGACCCAGTACTTC. Its protein product is CASGFSGGETQYF.

The J gene is TRBJ1-1, the V gene TRBV6-5, with 10 bases fitting TRBD1. V shed 0 bases, J shed 5 bases, and the junction held 3 bases outside the gene matches. Germline CDR1 MNHEY, CDR2 SVGAGI. There are 15 residues in the CDR3. The chain's CDR3 is CASSYSWTGGTEAFF. Written as DNA, the CDR3 is TGTGCCAGCAGTTACTCCTGGACAGGGGGAACTGAAGCTTTCTTT.

In this sample, this clone turned up once. The rearrangement joins TRBV5-8 to TRBJ1-4, with 8 bases aligning to TRBD1. Germline CDR1 SGHTS, CDR2 YDEGEE. CDR3 length: 14 residues. After removal of 6 bases from V and 8 bases from J, the junction contained 9 bases not matched to a gene. The CDR3 sequence is CASTRPGTGEKLFF. The CDR3 DNA sequence: TGTGCCAGCACCCGGCCAGGGACAGGAGAAAAACTGTTTTTT.

This clone occurred once. The chain couples TRBV6-5 to TRBJ1-6, with 9 positions matching TRBD1. V shed 2 bases and J 9 bases; nucleotides not matched to a gene: 2. The germline gives CDR1 MNHEY, CDR2 SVGAGI. The CDR3 extends over 14 amino acids. The CDR3 protein is CASSYDRGSSPLHF. The CDR3 nucleotides read TGTGCCAGCAGTTACGACAGGGGGAGTTCACCCCTCCACTTT.

The chain recombines TRBV30 with TRBJ1-6; D is ambiguous. CDR3 length: 18 amino acids. V dropped 2 bases and J dropped 0 bases, with 17 bases sitting between them. Germline V gives CDR1 GTSNPN, CDR2 SVGIG (reference sequence). Here the CDR3 reads CAWSPRLMSSSYNSPLHF. The CDR3 DNA follows: TGTGCCTGGAGTCCGAGATTGATGTCGAGCTCCTATAATTCACCCCTCCACTTT.

The V gene is TRBV11-2, the J gene TRBJ2-1; 13 bases are shared with TRBD2. CDR1 SGHAT and CDR2 FQNNGV come from the germline V gene. The length of the CDR3 is 15 residues. The V gene end was trimmed by 1 base and the J gene end by 8 bases; junction bases not matched to a gene: 2. CDR3 bases: TGTGCCAGCAGCTTAGTAGGACTAGCGGGGGATGAGCAGTTCTTC. Residues: CASSLVGLAGDEQFF.

The chain uses TRBV11-2 and TRBJ2-5; 9 bases fit TRBD2. CDR3 length: 15 amino acids. V gave up 3 bases and J gave up 4 bases; unmatched junction bases: 6. Germline values: CDR1 SGHAT, CDR2 FQNNGV. This chain's CDR3 is CASSLRGGGLETQYF. In DNA, the CDR3 is TGTGCCAGCAGCTTGCGGGGGGGCGGGCTAGAGACCCAGTACTTC.

The chain joins TRBV12-3 or TRBV12-4 to TRBJ2-2; D remains ambiguous. Between the trimmed V and J ends, which lost 5 bases and 1 base, there was a span of 5 bases. The CDR3 has 13 amino acids. CDR3: CASSPLNTGELFF. CDR3 nucleotide sequence: TGTGCCAGCAGTCCCTTGAACACCGGGGAGCTGTTTTTT.